This T cell receptor (beta chain) was observed in a study of cytomegalovirus exposure and HLA in healthy donors. In the study overall: Genotyping showed 70% to 90% of 398 donors falling in the Caucasian-associated ancestry cluster.

Primers included in the PCR were 60 Vbeta and 13 Jbeta primers. The protocol was immunoSEQ multiplex PCR, while the TCRdb copy is restricted to in-frame clones and leaves out a portion. Among over 150,000 clones listed, 70% to 90% were seen once. CDR1 and CDR2 (germline): MNHEY, SVGAGI. The CDR3 runs to 13 residues. Trimming at V came to 6 bases and at J to 7 bases, leaving 5 bases not matched to a gene. Sequenced sample: PBMCs. The V call is TRBV6-5, the J call TRBJ2-2, with 7 nucleotides matching TRBD1. The sequence derives from a young woman in good health and CMV-seropositive. In nucleotides, the CDR3 is TGTGCCAGCAGGCAAGACAGGGACGGGGAGCTGTTTTTT. This gives the protein CASRQDRDGELFF.